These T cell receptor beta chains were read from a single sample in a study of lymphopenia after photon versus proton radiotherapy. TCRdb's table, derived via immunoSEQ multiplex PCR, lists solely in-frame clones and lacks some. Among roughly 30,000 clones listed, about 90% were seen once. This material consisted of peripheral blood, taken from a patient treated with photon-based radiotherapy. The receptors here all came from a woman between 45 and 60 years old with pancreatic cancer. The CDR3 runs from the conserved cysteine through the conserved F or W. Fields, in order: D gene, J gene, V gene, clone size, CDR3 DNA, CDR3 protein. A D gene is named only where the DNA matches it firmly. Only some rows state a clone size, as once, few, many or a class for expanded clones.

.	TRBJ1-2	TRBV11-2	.	TGTGCCAGCAGCCTAGGGACTTCTGGAGGCTACACCTTC	CASSLGTSGGYTF
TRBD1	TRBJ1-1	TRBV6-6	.	TGTGCCAGCAGTAACGGAGGGGGCCTTGAAGCTTTCTTT	CASSNGGGLEAFF
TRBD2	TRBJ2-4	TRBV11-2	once	TGTGCCAGCAGCTTAGATTGGGAGGGACTAGCGATTAAAAACATTCAGTACTTC	CASSLDWEGLAIKNIQYF
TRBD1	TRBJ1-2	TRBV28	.	TGTGCCAGCAGTTTCTGGACAGGGGATGGCTACACCTTC	CASSFWTGDGYTF
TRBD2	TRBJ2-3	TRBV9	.	TGTGCCAGCAGCGTAGGAGCGGGAGGTACAGATACGCAGTATTTT	CASSVGAGGTDTQYF
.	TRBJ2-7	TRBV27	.	TGTGCCACCCACAAGGTCCGGACAGATAAGGGCCACTACGAGCAGTACTTC	CATHKVRTDKGHYEQYF
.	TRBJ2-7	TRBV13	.	TGTGCCAGCAGCTTTGGTGGGAGAGGCGACGAGCAGTACTTC	CASSFGGRGDEQYF
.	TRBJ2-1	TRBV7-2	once	TGTGCCAGCAGCTTAAGGGGAGGACTCGACGAACGCAATGAGCAGTTCTTC	CASSLRGGLDERNEQFF
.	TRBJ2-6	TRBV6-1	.	TGTGCCAGCAGTGTGTCTGGGGCCAACGTCCTGACTTTC	CASSVSGANVLTF
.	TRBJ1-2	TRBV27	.	TGTGCCAGCAGTTTGACAAGTAACTATGGCTACACCTTC	CASSLTSNYGYTF
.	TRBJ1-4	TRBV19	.	TGTGCCAGTAGTAGCTGGCCGGGGACAACTAATGAAAAACTGTTTTTT	CASSSWPGTTNEKLFF
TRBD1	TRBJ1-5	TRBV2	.	TGTGCCAGCAGTGAAGCCAGCGGAAGGGGGCAGGGTCAGCCCCAGCATTTT	CASSEASGRGQGQPQHF
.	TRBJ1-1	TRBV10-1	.	TGCGCCAGCAGTAAGACCCTAAACACTGAAGCTTTCTTT	CASSKTLNTEAFF
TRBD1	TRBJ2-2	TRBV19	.	TGTGCCAGTAGTATAGATCGGGTTGGGACAGGGCGCACCGGGGAGCTGTTTTTT	CASSIDRVGTGRTGELFF
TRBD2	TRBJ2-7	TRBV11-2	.	TGTGCCAGCAGCCGGACTAGCGTCTACGAGCAGTACTTC	CASSRTSVYEQYF
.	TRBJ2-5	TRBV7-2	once	TGTGCCAGCAGCTTAGAACAGTTGGCAGAGACCCAGTACTTC	CASSLEQLAETQYF
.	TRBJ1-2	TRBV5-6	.	TGTGCCAGCAGCTTGGGGGAAGGGCGGCTGGGCGCTAACTATGGCTACACCTTC	CASSLGEGRLGANYGYTF
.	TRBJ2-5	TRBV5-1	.	TGCGCCAGCAGCTTGGCCGCGACGGAGAAAGAGACCCAGTACTTC	CASSLAATEKETQYF
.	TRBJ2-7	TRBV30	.	TGTGCCTGGAAGAAGGACGCCCTCTCCTACGAGCAGTACTTC	CAWKKDALSYEQYF
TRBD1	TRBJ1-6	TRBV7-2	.	TGTGCCAGCAGCTTAATAGGGGGCCCTTCACCCCTCCACTTT	CASSLIGGPSPLHF
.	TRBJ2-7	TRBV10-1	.	TGCGCCAGCAGTGAGGGGCCAGGGGCCCACGAGCAGTACTTC	CASSEGPGAHEQYF
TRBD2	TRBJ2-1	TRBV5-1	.	TGCGCCAGCAGCGCGGGACTAGCGGGACCCTACAATGAGCAGTTCTTC	CASSAGLAGPYNEQFF
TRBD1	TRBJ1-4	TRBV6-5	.	TGTGCCAGCAGTTTCAGGGGGGGGACAGGGACTGAAAAACTGTTTTTT	CASSFRGGTGTEKLFF
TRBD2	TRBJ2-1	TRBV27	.	TGTGCCAGCAGTTTCCTAGCGGGAGGGCCAGGGTGGAATGAGCAGTTCTTC	CASSFLAGGPGWNEQFF
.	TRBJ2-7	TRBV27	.	TGTGCCAGCCAAGGGACTGCCAGCTCCTACGAGCAGTACTTC	CASQGTASSYEQYF
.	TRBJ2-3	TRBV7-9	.	TGTGCCAGCAGCTTAGTAGGCCCGGGCACAGATACGCAGTATTTT	CASSLVGPGTDTQYF
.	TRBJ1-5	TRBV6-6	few	TGTGCCAGCAGTTACGAGGGCCGGGGGAATCAGCCCCAGCATTTT	CASSYEGRGNQPQHF
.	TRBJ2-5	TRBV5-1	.	TGCGCCAGCAGCTTGGTATTGTGGGAGACCCAGTACTTC	CASSLVLWETQYF
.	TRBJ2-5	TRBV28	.	TGTGCCAGCAGTTTACGCTCCGTGGTGATGAGGGAGACCCAGTACTTC	CASSLRSVVMRETQYF
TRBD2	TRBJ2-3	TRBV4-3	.	TGCGCCAGCAGCCAACCTTTAGCGGGGGATACAGATACGCAGTATTTT	CASSQPLAGDTDTQYF
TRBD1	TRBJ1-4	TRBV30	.	TGTGCCTGGAGTCCGACAGGGGAAGAAAAACTGTTTTTT	CAWSPTGEEKLFF
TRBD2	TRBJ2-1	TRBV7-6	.	TGTGCCAGCAGCTCACTAGCGGGAGGGCCCTCGGCACTCTACAATGAGCAGTTCTTC	CASSSLAGGPSALYNEQFF
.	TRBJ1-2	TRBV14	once	TGTGCCAGCAGCCAAGGGACAGCTAACTATGGCTACACCTTC	CASSQGTANYGYTF
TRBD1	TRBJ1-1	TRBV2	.	TGTGCCAGCACAAGGACAGGGGACCCTGAAGCTTTCTTT	CASTRTGDPEAFF
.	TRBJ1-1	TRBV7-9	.	TGTGCCAGCAGCTTCTACAGGGAGGACACTGAAGCTTTCTTT	CASSFYREDTEAFF
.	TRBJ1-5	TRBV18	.	TGTGCCAGCTCACCAACGGGGGTTGGGGATAATCAGCCCCAGCATTTT	CASSPTGVGDNQPQHF
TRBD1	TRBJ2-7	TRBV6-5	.	TGTGCCAGCAGTTACAGGCAGGGGGCCTACGAGCAGTACTTC	CASSYRQGAYEQYF
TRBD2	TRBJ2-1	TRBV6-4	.	TGTGCCAGCAGTAGTCAGGGACTAGCGGGAGTCGCTGAGCAGTTCTTC	CASSSQGLAGVAEQFF
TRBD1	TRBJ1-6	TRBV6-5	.	TGTGCCAGCAGGCCACAGGGGAATTCACCCCTCCACTTT	CASRPQGNSPLHF
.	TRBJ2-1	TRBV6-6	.	TGTGCCAGCAGTTTGAGGGGAGCCAACAATGAGCAGTTCTTC	CASSLRGANNEQFF
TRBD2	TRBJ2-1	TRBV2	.	TGTGCCACTGGACTAGCGTCTGAGCAGTTCTTC	CATGLASEQFF
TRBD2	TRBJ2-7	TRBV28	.	TGTGCCACTGTAGCGGGAGTCAATCCGTTTTACGAGCAGTACTTC	CATVAGVNPFYEQYF
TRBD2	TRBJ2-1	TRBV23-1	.	TGCGCCAGCAGTCAATCTGGCCCTCTAGCGGGAGTAATAAACAATGAGCAGTTCTTC	CASSQSGPLAGVINNEQFF
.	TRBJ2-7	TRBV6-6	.	TGTGCCAGCAGTTCTACAGGGATCTACGAGCAGTACTTC	CASSSTGIYEQYF
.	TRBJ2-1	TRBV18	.	TGTGCCAGCTCAAAAGGGGGTAGCGGGAATGAGCAGTTCTTC	CASSKGGSGNEQFF
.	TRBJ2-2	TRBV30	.	TGTGCCTGGGAGGAGACCGGGGAGCTGTTTTTT	CAWEETGELFF
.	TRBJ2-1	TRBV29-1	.	TGCAGCGTTGAAGAGTGGGTAGATCCGGCATACAATGAGCAGTTCTTC	CSVEEWVDPAYNEQFF
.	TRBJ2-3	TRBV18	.	TGTGCCAGCTCACGGACTCGCACAGATACGCAGTATTTT	CASSRTRTDTQYF
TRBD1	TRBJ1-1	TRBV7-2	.	TGTGCCAGCAGCCGACAGGGGGCGGTATCAATGAACACTGAAGCTTTCTTT	CASSRQGAVSMNTEAFF
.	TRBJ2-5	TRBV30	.	TGTGCCTGGAGTGTTCAGGGAACGATGGAGACCCAGTACTTC	CAWSVQGTMETQYF
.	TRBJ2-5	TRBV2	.	TGTGCCAGCGGTGGCGATCGGACTCCGTTTAAAGAGACCCAGTACTTC	CASGGDRTPFKETQYF
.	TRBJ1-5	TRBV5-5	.	TGTGCCAGCAGTCCGACCGGGGAGGCCCCGGGCCAGCCCCAGCATTTT	CASSPTGEAPGQPQHF
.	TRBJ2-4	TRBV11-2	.	TGTGCCAGCAGCTTAGATCCGCGGACAAACATTCAGTACTTC	CASSLDPRTNIQYF